This T cell receptor (beta chain) was recovered during a study of T cells after yellow fever vaccination. On the study more broadly: SMART-Seq v4 Ultra Low Input prepared libraries from low-cell fractions.

This clonotype occurred a few times. No antigen is known for it. Overall study findings and caveats: Detected again after the booster were most primary-vaccination clones, at nearly 97% CD4 and 88% CD8.

Germline V gene data show CDR1 as DFQATT and CDR2 as SNEGSKA (reference sequence). The CDR3 runs 14 residues. Trimming removed 4 bases from V and 5 bases from J, with 16 bases in between. TCRdb passed the 5' RACE reads through MiXCR, listing each CDR3 protein once. The repertoire holds hundreds of thousands of distinct CDR3 sequences, with 5.2% as singletons. This sequence originates from a man aged 18-30 years who received the YFV17D yellow fever vaccine. V and J are TRBV20-1 and TRBJ2-3, with D possibly TRBD2 on 6 matching bases. The sample was CD4+ T cells sorted from PBMCs, taken on the day of the yellow fever booster vaccination. The CDR3 here is CSATGDSQIDTQYF. The CDR3 coding sequence is TGCAGTGCTACGGGGGACTCGCAGATAGATACGCAGTATTTT.